The subject of this entry is one TCR beta chain. Its antigen is unknown. Each CDR3 protein gets one entry in TCRdb, which reprocessed the 5' RACE reads and gives no DNA. The sample includes about 160,000 distinct CDR3 sequences. This entry is derived from a study of T cells expressing NK-cell markers. Background on the study: According to the study, TCR beta repertoires originated from sorted CD3+CD56+NKG2C+, CD3+CD56+NKG2C- and CD3+CD56-NKG2C+ T cells. Seven HCMV-seropositive donors and one seronegative donor made up the eight sequenced donors.

Regarding the study as a whole: Several of the donors also had these clonotypes leading their CD3+CD56-NKG2C+ fraction. As a fraction of CD8+ T cells, dominant NKG2C+ clonotypes reached roughly 1.0-7.5% in six donors.

CDR1 is SGHTA and CDR2 is FQGNSA in the germline V gene. CDR3 length: 15 amino acids. This TCR was recovered from a woman between 18 and 70 years old in good health. The source material was blood T cells: a sorted CD56 or NKG2C T cell subset, CD4+ or CD8+ T cells, or bulk PBMC T cells (not recorded which). V and J are TRBV7-2 and TRBJ2-7; TCRdb proposes TRBD1, but this gene call is untestable without DNA. The chain's CDR3 is CASSLVGGSPDEQYF.